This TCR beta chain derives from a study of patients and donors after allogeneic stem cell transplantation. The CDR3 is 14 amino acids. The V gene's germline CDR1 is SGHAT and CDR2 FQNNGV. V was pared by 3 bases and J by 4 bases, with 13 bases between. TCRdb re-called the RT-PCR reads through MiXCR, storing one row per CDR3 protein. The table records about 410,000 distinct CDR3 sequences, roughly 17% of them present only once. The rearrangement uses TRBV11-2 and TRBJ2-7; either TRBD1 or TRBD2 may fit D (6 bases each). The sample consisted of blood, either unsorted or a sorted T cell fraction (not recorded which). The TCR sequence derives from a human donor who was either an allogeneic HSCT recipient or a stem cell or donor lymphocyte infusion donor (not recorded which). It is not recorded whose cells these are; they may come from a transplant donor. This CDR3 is CASSFQGGQYEQYF. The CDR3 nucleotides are TGTGCCAGCAGCTTTCAAGGGGGGCAGTACGAGCAGTACTTC.